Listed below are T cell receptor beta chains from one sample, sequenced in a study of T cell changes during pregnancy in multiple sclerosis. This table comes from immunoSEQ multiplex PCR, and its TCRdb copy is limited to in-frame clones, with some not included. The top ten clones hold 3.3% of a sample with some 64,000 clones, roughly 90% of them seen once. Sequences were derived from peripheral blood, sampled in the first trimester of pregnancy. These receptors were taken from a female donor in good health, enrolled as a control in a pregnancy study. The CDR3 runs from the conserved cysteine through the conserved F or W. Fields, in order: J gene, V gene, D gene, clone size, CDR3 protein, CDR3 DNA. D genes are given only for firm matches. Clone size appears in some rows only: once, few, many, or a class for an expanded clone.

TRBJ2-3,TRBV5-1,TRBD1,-,CASSAGTGTDTQYF,TGCGCCAGCAGCGCAGGGACAGGCACAGATACGCAGTATTTT
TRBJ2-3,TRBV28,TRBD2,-,CASSLGTSGSLYGTQYF,TGTGCCAGCAGTTTAGGGACTAGCGGGAGCTTGTACGGTACGCAGTATTTT
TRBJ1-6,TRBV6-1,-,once,CASSDMGGTQLSSYNSPLHF,TGTGCCAGCAGTGATATGGGCGGGACTCAGTTAAGCTCCTATAATTCACCCCTCCACTTT
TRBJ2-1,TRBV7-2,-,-,CASSLVLRSYNEQFF,TGTGCCAGCAGCTTAGTCCTACGTTCCTACAATGAGCAGTTCTTC
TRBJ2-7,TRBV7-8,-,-,CASSLVQNSEQYF,TGTGCCAGCAGCTTAGTACAGAATAGCGAGCAGTACTTC
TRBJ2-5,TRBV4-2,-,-,CASSQDIQIQETQYF,TGTGCCAGCAGCCAAGATATCCAGATCCAAGAGACCCAGTACTTC
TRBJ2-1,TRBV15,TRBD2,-,CATSRDKWGGEQFF,TGTGCCACCAGCAGAGATAAATGGGGGGGTGAGCAGTTCTTC
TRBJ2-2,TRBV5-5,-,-,CASSGHSGILDTGELFF,TGTGCCAGCAGCGGACATAGTGGGATTTTGGACACCGGGGAGCTGTTTTTT
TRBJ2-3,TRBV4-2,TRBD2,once,CASSQVTSGGPRGTDTQYF,TGTGCCAGCAGCCAAGTGACTAGCGGGGGGCCCAGGGGCACAGATACGCAGTATTTT
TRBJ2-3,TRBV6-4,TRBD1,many,CASSDKTGGADTQYF,TGTGCCAGCAGTGACAAGACAGGGGGCGCAGATACGCAGTATTTT
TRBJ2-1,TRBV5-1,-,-,CASSLDRVPANEQFF,TGCGCCAGCAGCTTGGACAGGGTTCCTGCCAATGAGCAGTTCTTC
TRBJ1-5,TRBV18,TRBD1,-,CASSPIPTGDQPQHF,TGTGCCAGCTCACCAATCCCTACAGGGGATCAGCCCCAGCATTTT
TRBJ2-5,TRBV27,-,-,CASSFGGAGETQYF,TGTGCCAGCAGTTTTGGGGGGGCGGGGGAGACCCAGTACTTC
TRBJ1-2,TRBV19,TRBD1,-,CASSIRTGGSYGYTF,TGTGCCAGTAGTATAAGGACAGGGGGTAGTTATGGCTACACCTTC
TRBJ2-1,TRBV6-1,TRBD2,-,CASSDGGWGGRNNNEQFF,TGTGCCAGCAGTGACGGTGGGTGGGGAGGGCGAAACAACAATGAGCAGTTCTTC
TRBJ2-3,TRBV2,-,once,CASSFFLEDTQYF,TGTGCCAGCAGTTTTTTCCTAGAAGATACGCAGTATTTT
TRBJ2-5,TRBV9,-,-,CASSVGGTQGETQYF,TGTGCCAGCAGCGTAGGTGGGACCCAGGGGGAGACCCAGTACTTC
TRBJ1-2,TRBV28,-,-,CASSLLASYGYTF,TGTGCCAGCAGCCTCCTAGCCTCCTATGGCTACACCTTC
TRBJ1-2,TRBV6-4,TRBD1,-,CASSDSSPRGRKVDYGYTF,TGTGCCAGCAGTGACTCGAGTCCCAGGGGGCGTAAGGTTGACTATGGCTACACCTTC
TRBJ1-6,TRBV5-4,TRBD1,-,CASSEDRDNSPLHF,TGTGCCAGCAGCGAAGACAGGGATAATTCACCCCTCCACTTT
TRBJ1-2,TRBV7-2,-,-,CASSLWRDVLWGYYGYTF,TGTGCCAGCAGCTTATGGAGGGACGTCCTCTGGGGGTACTATGGCTACACCTTC
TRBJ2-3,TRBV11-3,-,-,CASSSRVGTQYF,TGTGCCAGCAGCTCCCGAGTTGGTACGCAGTATTTT
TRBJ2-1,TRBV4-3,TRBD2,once,CASSQTGTSGRVGGQFF,TGCGCCAGCAGCCAGACCGGGACTAGCGGGAGGGTGGGGGGGCAGTTCTTC
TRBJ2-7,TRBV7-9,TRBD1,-,CASSLARGPYEQYF,TGTGCCAGCAGCTTAGCCAGGGGGCCCTACGAGCAGTACTTC
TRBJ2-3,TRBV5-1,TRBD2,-,CASSLAGIAGIGSTDTQYF,TGCGCCAGCAGCTTGGCTGGGATAGCGGGAATCGGGAGCACAGATACGCAGTATTTT
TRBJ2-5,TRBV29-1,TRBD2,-,CSVLPRVGRERVLGTQYF,TGCAGCGTTCTTCCTAGGGTCGGGAGGGAGAGGGTTTTAGGGACCCAGTACTTC
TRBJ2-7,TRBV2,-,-,CASRGVGALPLYEQYF,TGTGCCAGCAGGGGGGTGGGGGCCCTACCCTTGTACGAGCAGTACTTC
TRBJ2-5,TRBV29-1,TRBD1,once,CSVARSLRDRGETQYF,TGCAGCGTTGCGAGATCACTCCGGGACAGGGGGGAGACCCAGTACTTC
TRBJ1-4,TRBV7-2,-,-,CASSLKEYSGEKLFF,TGTGCCAGCAGCTTGAAGGAATATTCAGGGGAAAAACTGTTTTTT
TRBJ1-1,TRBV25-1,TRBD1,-,CASSEYARGLGTEAFF,TGTGCCAGCAGTGAATATGCCAGGGGGCTAGGAACTGAAGCTTTCTTT
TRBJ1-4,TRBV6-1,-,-,CASSENVGGNEKLFF,TGTGCCAGCAGTGAAAATGTGGGGGGGAATGAAAAACTGTTTTTT
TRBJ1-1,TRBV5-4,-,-,CASSLTQNTEAFF,TGTGCCAGCAGCTTGACACAGAACACTGAAGCTTTCTTT
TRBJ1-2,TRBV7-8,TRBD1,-,CASSLALTGIYGYTF,TGTGCCAGCAGCTTAGCCTTGACAGGGATCTATGGCTACACCTTC
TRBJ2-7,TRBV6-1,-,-,CASTRQSSTYEQYF,TGTGCCAGCACCCGACAGAGTTCAACCTACGAGCAGTACTTC
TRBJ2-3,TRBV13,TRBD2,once,CASSLGGGGEVSDTQYF,TGTGCCAGCAGCTTAGGTGGCGGGGGGGAGGTGTCAGATACGCAGTATTTT
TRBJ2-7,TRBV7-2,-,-,CASSLDRAREQYF,TGTGCCAGCAGCTTAGACAGGGCTCGGGAGCAGTACTTC
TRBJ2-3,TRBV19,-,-,CASSPDNTDTQYF,TGTGCCAGTAGTCCGGACAACACAGATACGCAGTATTTT
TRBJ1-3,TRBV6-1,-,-,CASSDRGILSGNTIYF,TGTGCCAGCAGTGATAGAGGGATCCTCTCTGGAAACACCATATATTTT
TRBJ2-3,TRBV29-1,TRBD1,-,CSVEFGRTGASTDTQYF,TGCAGCGTTGAATTTGGAAGGACAGGGGCGAGCACAGATACGCAGTATTTT
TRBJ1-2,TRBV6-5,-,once,CASSTDRYGYTF,TGTGCCAGCAGTACGGACAGATATGGCTACACCTTC
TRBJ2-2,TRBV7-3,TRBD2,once,CASSLYNQGLAGAYDGELFF,TGTGCCAGCAGCTTATATAATCAGGGACTAGCGGGGGCCTACGACGGGGAGCTGTTTTTT
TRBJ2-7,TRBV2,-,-,CASSPTGRNGEQYF,TGTGCCAGCAGCCCGACAGGGAGGAACGGCGAGCAGTACTTC
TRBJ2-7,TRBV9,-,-,CASSNFLRDEQYF,TGTGCCAGCAGCAACTTTCTCCGGGACGAGCAGTACTTC
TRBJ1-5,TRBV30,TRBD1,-,CAWSRGTAGNQPQHF,TGTGCCTGGAGCCGTGGGACAGCCGGCAATCAGCCCCAGCATTTT
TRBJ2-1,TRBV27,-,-,CASSLADRYNEQFF,TGTGCCAGTTCACTAGCTGATCGCTACAATGAGCAGTTCTTC
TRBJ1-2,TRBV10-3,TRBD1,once,CAISDTGTDSPMDLYGYTF,TGTGCCATCAGTGACACCGGGACAGATTCCCCTATGGATCTATATGGCTACACCTTC
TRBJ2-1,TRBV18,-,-,CASSLQKGEEQFF,TGTGCCAGCTCGCTACAAAAAGGGGAAGAGCAGTTCTTC
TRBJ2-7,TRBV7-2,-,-,CASSPGVSEQYF,TGTGCCAGCAGCCCCGGGGTCTCGGAGCAGTACTTC
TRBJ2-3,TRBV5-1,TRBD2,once,CASSSGGATDTQYF,TGCGCCAGCAGCAGCGGGGGGGCCACGGATACGCAGTATTTT
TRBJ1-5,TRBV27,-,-,CASSSIGDSNQPQHF,TGTGCCAGCAGTTCCATCGGGGATAGCAATCAGCCCCAGCATTTT
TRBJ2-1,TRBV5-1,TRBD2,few,CASSVPGTSPNEQFF,TGCGCCAGCAGCGTCCCCGGGACTAGCCCCAATGAGCAGTTCTTC